This entry lists 4 T cell receptor beta chains sequenced from one sample in a study of T cell responses to AZD1222 COVID-19 vaccine. TCRdb's copy holds only in-frame clones and misses some; the assay was immunoSEQ multiplex PCR. The sample holds some 150,000 clones, roughly 90% seen once. The starting material was peripheral blood, obtained 28 days after the second AZD1222 dose. The receptors shown here come from an adult who received the AZD1222 COVID-19 vaccine.

This rearrangement joins TRBV10-1 to TRBJ1-1; TRBD1 matches 7 bases. Germline CDR1 is WNHNN and CDR2 is SYGVQD (reference sequence). J gave up 5 bases and V 8 bases, and 14 bases lay outside the gene matches. CDR3 length: 15 residues. The CDR3 DNA reads TGCGCCAGCCCCCCTAGGGGCAGGGGGAATACTGAAGCTTTCTTT. Protein: CASPPRGRGNTEAFF.

The rearrangement uses TRBV11-2 and TRBJ1-1, with TRBD1 matching over 7 bases. J gave up 3 bases and V 0 bases, and 10 bases lay outside the gene matches. This CDR3 comprises 17 residues. In germline, CDR1 is SGHAT, CDR2 FQNNGV. This CDR3 is CASSLDRRGRGYTEAFF. The CDR3 DNA sequence: TGTGCCAGCAGCTTAGATCGAAGGGGGCGCGGGTACACTGAAGCTTTCTTT.

J is TRBJ2-6 and V is TRBV14; no firm D call. Germline V gene lookup returns CDR1 SGHDN and CDR2 FVKESK. The CDR3 consists of 21 residues. The ends were cut back, 3 bases at V and 0 bases at J, with 24 bases in the middle. The CDR3 loop is CASSHKWIRRPYSSGANVLTF. The CDR3 DNA reads as TGTGCCAGCAGCCACAAGTGGATAAGGCGGCCATACAGCTCTGGGGCCAACGTCCTGACTTTC.

The CDR3 DNA follows: TGTGCTAGTGGTTTGGGTACTACCGCCCGGAACACCGGGGAGCTGTTTTTT. It is translated as CASGLGTTARNTGELFF. This chain uses TRBV12-5 with TRBJ2-2, with D unresolved. CDR3 length: 17 residues. Trimming stripped 1 base from V and 1 base from J, with 13 bases between. In germline, CDR1 is LGHNT, CDR2 FRNRAP. Using reference TRBV12-5 and TRBJ2-2 for the parts outside the CDR3, the full variable domain is DARVTQTPRHKVTEMGQEVTMRCQPILGHNTVFWYRQTMMQGLELLAYFRNRAPLDDSGMPKDRFSAEMPDATLATLKIQPSEPRDSAVYFCASGLGTTARNTGELFFGEGSRLTVL.